This T cell receptor beta chain was recovered during a study of blood T cell repertoires in COVID-19. About the study: Sites in the United States, Italy and Spain provided acute and convalescent COVID-19 samples. The analysed material was cDNA or gDNA that came from T cells, B-cell-depleted T cells, or PBMCs.

Methods used by the authors: Reference gene primers were amplified, and this amplification served to estimate nucleated cell counts. Libraries were prepared by immunoSEQ multiplex PCR; TCRdb keeps only in-frame clonotypes and omits some of them. Clone size and the V and J calls come from that table; the DNA yielded D and trimming. The sample includes some 270,000 clones, 86% seen only once; the top ten take roughly 8.5%. CDR1 MNHEY and CDR2 SVGAGI come from the germline V gene. V lost 7 bases to trimming and J lost 7 bases, with 11 bases between them. The length of the CDR3 is 13 residues. This chain joins TRBV6-5 and TRBJ1-6; no reliable D call. The receptor was derived from a man aged 40-49 years with active or convalescent COVID-19. Sequencing input: peripheral blood. The chain's CDR3 is CASKRGHNSPLHF. The CDR3 DNA reads TGTGCCAGCAAGCGAGGTCACAATTCACCCCTCCACTTT.